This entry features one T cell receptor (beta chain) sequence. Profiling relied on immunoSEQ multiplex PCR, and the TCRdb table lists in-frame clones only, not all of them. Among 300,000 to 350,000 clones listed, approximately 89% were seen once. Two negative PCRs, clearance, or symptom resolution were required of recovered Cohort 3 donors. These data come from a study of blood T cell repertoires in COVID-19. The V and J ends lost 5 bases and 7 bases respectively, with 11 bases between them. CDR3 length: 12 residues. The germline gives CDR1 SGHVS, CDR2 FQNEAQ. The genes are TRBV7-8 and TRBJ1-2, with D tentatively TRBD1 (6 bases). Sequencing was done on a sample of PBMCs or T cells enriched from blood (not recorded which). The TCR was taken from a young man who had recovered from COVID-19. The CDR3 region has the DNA TGTGCCAGCAGCCAGGCGGACAGTGGCTACACCTTC. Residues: CASSQADSGYTF.